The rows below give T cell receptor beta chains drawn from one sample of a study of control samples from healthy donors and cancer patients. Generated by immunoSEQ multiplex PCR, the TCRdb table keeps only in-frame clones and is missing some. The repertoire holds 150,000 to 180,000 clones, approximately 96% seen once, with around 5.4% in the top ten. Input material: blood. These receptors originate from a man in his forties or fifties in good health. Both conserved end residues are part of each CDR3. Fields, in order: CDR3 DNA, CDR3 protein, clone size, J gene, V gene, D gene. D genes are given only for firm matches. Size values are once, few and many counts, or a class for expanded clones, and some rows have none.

TGTGCCAGCAGCTTAGGGGTGGAGGGGAGCTATGGCTACACCTTC,CASSLGVEGSYGYTF,NA,TRBJ1-2,TRBV13,NA
TGTGCCAGTAGTCGGACTAGCGGACAGCCTTACAATGAGCAGTTCTTC,CASSRTSGQPYNEQFF,NA,TRBJ2-1,TRBV19,TRBD2
TGTGCCAGCAGTGCTCCGCCGGGACAGGGATTTAACGAGCAGTACTTC,CASSAPPGQGFNEQYF,NA,TRBJ2-7,TRBV27,TRBD1
TGTGCCAGCAGTGAGATGGGGGCGGACGAGCAGTACTTC,CASSEMGADEQYF,NA,TRBJ2-7,TRBV2,NA
TGTGCCAGCAGCTTGGCAGGCGAAAAACTGTTTTTT,CASSLAGEKLFF,NA,TRBJ1-4,TRBV5-6,NA
TGTGCCACCAGTGATTTGGACAGCACAGATACGCAGTATTTT,CATSDLDSTDTQYF,NA,TRBJ2-3,TRBV24-1,NA
TGTGCCAGCAGCCAGACGGGGGGCTGGGGCTACACCTTC,CASSQTGGWGYTF,NA,TRBJ1-2,TRBV3-1/TRBV3-2,NA
TGTGCCACCAGTGATCCCCCCGGGACAGGCCTCTCTGGGGCCAACGTCCTGACTTTC,CATSDPPGTGLSGANVLTF,few,TRBJ2-6,TRBV24-1,TRBD1
TGTGCCAGTAGTATAGAATGGGACAGGGAGGCTGAAGCTTTCTTT,CASSIEWDREAEAFF,NA,TRBJ1-1,TRBV19,TRBD1
TGTGCCAGTAGTATAGATCTCCGACAGGGTATCACAGATACGCAGTATTTT,CASSIDLRQGITDTQYF,NA,TRBJ2-3,TRBV19,TRBD1
TGTGCCAGCAGCTGGGCAGCATGGGCCGGAAACACCATATATTTT,CASSWAAWAGNTIYF,NA,TRBJ1-3,TRBV5-6,NA
TGTGCCAGCAGTCCAAGCGCTGTGGGGGGTCGGAGCAATCAGCCCCAGCATTTT,CASSPSAVGGRSNQPQHF,once,TRBJ1-5,TRBV27,NA
TGTGCCAGTAGTATAGTAGTCGGCCAGAGCAACGTCCTGACTTTC,CASSIVVGQSNVLTF,NA,TRBJ2-6,TRBV19,NA
TGTGCCAGCAGCCTGAGGGGACAGGGAGGCTCTGAAGCTTTCTTT,CASSLRGQGGSEAFF,NA,TRBJ1-1,TRBV7-9,TRBD1
TGTGCCAGCAGTACGGGACAGGGGGTCTATGGCTACACCTTC,CASSTGQGVYGYTF,once,TRBJ1-2,TRBV28,TRBD1
TGTGCCAGCAGTTCCCCATCCCAGAGCTACGAGCAGTACTTC,CASSSPSQSYEQYF,NA,TRBJ2-7,TRBV6-6,NA
TGCGCCAGCAGCACTGACCCGACAGGTGCGAACACTGAAGCTTTCTTT,CASSTDPTGANTEAFF,NA,TRBJ1-1,TRBV5-1,NA
TGTGCCTGGAGTGGGACAGGCGGTCAGCCCCAGCATTTT,CAWSGTGGQPQHF,NA,TRBJ1-5,TRBV30,TRBD1
TGTGCCACCCAGCGGGACAGAAGCTCTGGAAACACCATATATTTT,CATQRDRSSGNTIYF,NA,TRBJ1-3,TRBV6-5,TRBD1
TGTGCCAGCAGCACTCTGGGCAATCAGCCCCAGCATTTT,CASSTLGNQPQHF,NA,TRBJ1-5,TRBV7-9,NA
TGTGCCAGCAGCTTAGGGCACCTGAGCAATCAGCCCCAGCATTTT,CASSLGHLSNQPQHF,NA,TRBJ1-5,TRBV7-2,NA
TGTGCCAGCAGCCAAGGGACAGGGGGCTATGGCTACACCTTC,CASSQGTGGYGYTF,NA,TRBJ1-2,TRBV11-2,TRBD1
TGTGCCAGCAGCGTAGGGGAGTTGAGGGACATTCAGTACTTC,CASSVGELRDIQYF,NA,TRBJ2-4,TRBV9,NA
TGTGCCAGCAGCCGGCAGGGAACCCAGAACACCGGGGAGCTGTTTTTT,CASSRQGTQNTGELFF,NA,TRBJ2-2,TRBV11-3,NA
TGTGCCAGCAGTTACTCCGGGCTCCAAGGCTACACCTTC,CASSYSGLQGYTF,NA,TRBJ1-2,TRBV6-2/TRBV6-3,NA
TGTGCCTGTCACGCCCTTAGGGGGGGCCAAGAGACCCAGTACTTC,CACHALRGGQETQYF,NA,TRBJ2-5,TRBV30,NA
TGTGCCAGCTCACCATTGGACAGGGGGGGGACTGAAGCTTTCTTT,CASSPLDRGGTEAFF,NA,TRBJ1-1,TRBV18,TRBD1
TGTGCCAGCAGTTTATTGCCCCAGTACGAGCAGTACTTC,CASSLLPQYEQYF,NA,TRBJ2-7,TRBV12-3/TRBV12-4,NA
TGTGCCAGCAGTTTAATGGGGTTCGACCGCTATAGCAATCAGCCCCAGCATTTT,CASSLMGFDRYSNQPQHF,NA,TRBJ1-5,TRBV27,NA
TGTGCCAGCACTCCGCGGGGTAGTCATACTGAAGCTTTCTTT,CASTPRGSHTEAFF,NA,TRBJ1-1,TRBV2,NA
TGTGCCTGGAGTGTTAGGGGGACCCAGTACTTC,CAWSVRGTQYF,NA,TRBJ2-5,TRBV30,NA
TGTGCCAGCAGTTTACAGGAGCCTAGCACAGATACGCAGTATTTT,CASSLQEPSTDTQYF,NA,TRBJ2-3,TRBV27,NA
TGTGCCAGCAGTCTCCCCTGGGGCTCCAATCAGCCCCAGCATTTT,CASSLPWGSNQPQHF,NA,TRBJ1-5,TRBV6-5,NA
TGTGCCAGCAGTGAAGCGGAAAACACTGAAGCTTTCTTT,CASSEAENTEAFF,NA,TRBJ1-1,TRBV6-1,NA
TGTGCCAGCACCAACTGGAGGGTGGGGACAGGGTATAACAATGAGCAGTTCTTC,CASTNWRVGTGYNNEQFF,NA,TRBJ2-1,TRBV7-8,TRBD1
TGTGCCAGCAGGCCCCCGGGAACTAACTATGGCTACACCTTC,CASRPPGTNYGYTF,NA,TRBJ1-2,TRBV6-5,NA
TGTGCTTCCGGGACATCCTCCTACGAGCAGTACTTC,CASGTSSYEQYF,NA,TRBJ2-7,TRBV19,NA
TGTGCCTTGTACAGGGGAGAGAGCACTGAAGCTTTCTTT,CALYRGESTEAFF,NA,TRBJ1-1,TRBV6-5,TRBD1
TGTGCCAGTAGCCACGGGGATCTGTACGAGCAGTACTTC,CASSHGDLYEQYF,NA,TRBJ2-7,TRBV19,NA
TGTGCCAGCAGCTTACAGGGGGGCACTGAAGCTTTCTTT,CASSLQGGTEAFF,once,TRBJ1-1,TRBV11-3,TRBD1
TGTGCCAGCAGCTTAGTGTTCGAGCTTACAGATACGCAGTATTTT,CASSLVFELTDTQYF,NA,TRBJ2-3,TRBV7-2,NA
TGCGCCAGCAGCCATGCGGACAGGAATGAAAAACTGTTTTTT,CASSHADRNEKLFF,once,TRBJ1-4,TRBV4-1,TRBD1
TGTGCCAGCAGTTTTTTAGGGGGATCGTCGGGCAATCAGCCCCAGCATTTT,CASSFLGGSSGNQPQHF,NA,TRBJ1-5,TRBV27,NA
TGTGCCAGCAAGGTAAACTCTGGAAACACCATATATTTT,CASKVNSGNTIYF,few,TRBJ1-3,TRBV27,NA
TGTGCCAGTAGTGCTAACAGGGGATTGGCCGGGGAGCTGTTTTTT,CASSANRGLAGELFF,NA,TRBJ2-2,TRBV19,TRBD1
TGTGCCAGCAGTTATGGGTGGGCCCCCAATCAGCCCCAGCATTTT,CASSYGWAPNQPQHF,NA,TRBJ1-5,TRBV28,NA
TGTGCCAGCAGGGGAAAGAAGGGGCTGACGTACCAAGAGACCCAGTACTTC,CASRGKKGLTYQETQYF,NA,TRBJ2-5,TRBV2,NA
TGTGCCAGCAGCTACGTGACTGGAAACACCATATATTTT,CASSYVTGNTIYF,NA,TRBJ1-3,TRBV14,NA
TGTGCCAGCAGCTCGAATGGTGAAAAACTGTTTTTT,CASSSNGEKLFF,NA,TRBJ1-4,TRBV5-4,NA
TGTGCCAGCTCACCAGTATGGAGGGGGAACTATGGCTACACCTTC,CASSPVWRGNYGYTF,NA,TRBJ1-2,TRBV18,NA
TGTGCCAGCAGTCTTCTCCGGTCCGTAAGGAGCTCCTATAATTCACCCCTCCACTTT,CASSLLRSVRSSYNSPLHF,NA,TRBJ1-6,TRBV6-2/TRBV6-3,NA
TGTGCCAGCAGCCGACCTGGGACGCGAGGCTACACCTTC,CASSRPGTRGYTF,NA,TRBJ1-2,TRBV6-5,NA
TGTGCCAGCAGCTTAGCGGGGGGCGGGGAGACCCAGTACTTC,CASSLAGGGETQYF,NA,TRBJ2-5,TRBV7-2,NA
TGTGCCAGCAGCCACATACACGGGCTAGGCGCCTACGAGCAGTACTTC,CASSHIHGLGAYEQYF,NA,TRBJ2-7,TRBV14,NA